Presented here are 28 T cell receptor beta chains from one specimen sequenced in a study of CD8+CD57+ T cells in acquired aplastic anemia. Genomic DNA acted as the template from which TCR beta VDJ combination and CDR3 sequence profiling were carried out. One entry per CDR3 protein, called by TCRdb with MiXCR from the reads. The sample has about 110,000 distinct CDR3 sequences, roughly 51% seen once. Sequenced input: sorted CD4+, CD8+, or CD8+CD57+ T cells (not recorded which) from PBMCs. The receptors were gathered from a human donor in good health, serving as a control.

In its sample, this clonotype was seen many times. V and J are TRBV19 and TRBJ2-1; the match to TRBD1 covers 7 bases. The CDR3 extends over 15 amino acids. Looked up from germline, CDR1 is LNHDA and CDR2 is SQIVND (reference sequence). After removal of 8 bases from V and 0 bases from J, the junction contained 7 bases not matched to a gene. The CDR3 here is CASVTQGDSYNEQFF. CDR3 DNA sequence: TGTGCCAGTGTAACTCAGGGGGACTCCTACAATGAGCAGTTCTTC.

The V call is TRBV24-1, the J call TRBJ2-2; tentative D call: TRBD1 (5 bases). The CDR3 extends over 14 amino acids. V shed 3 bases and J shed 3 bases, with 7 bases lying between them. CDR1 is KGHDR and CDR2 is SFDVKD in the germline V gene. The DNA for the CDR3 is TGTGCCACCAGTGATGCAGGGTACACCGGGGAGCTGTTTTTT. It translates to CATSDAGYTGELFF.

The chain employs TRBV9 and TRBJ1-2; 7 bases align to TRBD1. The CDR3 consists of 14 residues. Germline lookup yields CDR1 SGDLS and CDR2 YYNGEE. CDR3 in amino acids: CPGSVGRTGYGYTF. DNA for the CDR3: TGTCCCGGCAGCGTAGGGAGGACAGGCTATGGCTACACCTTC.

This clonotype was seen many times. The chain employs TRBV7-2 and TRBJ2-3; 11 nucleotides line up with TRBD2. Unmatched junction bases numbered 5, after V lost 5 bases and J lost 4 bases. CDR1 SGHTA and CDR2 FQGNSA come from the germline V gene. This CDR3 has 15 amino acids. This chain's CDR3 is CASSELAGGPDTQYF. Here the CDR3 DNA reads TGTGCCAGCAGCGAGCTAGCGGGGGGCCCAGATACGCAGTATTTT.

This clonotype was found many times. J is TRBJ2-3 and V is TRBV5-1; no definite D call. Germline-derived CDR1 and CDR2 are SGHRS and YFSETQ. Trimming removed 5 bases from V and 4 bases from J, with 5 bases in between. The CDR3 covers 11 residues. CDR3 sequence: CASSFADTQYF. The DNA for the CDR3 is TGCGCCAGCAGTTTCGCAGATACGCAGTATTTT.

This sequence joins TRBV10-2 and TRBJ1-1; D is ambiguous. The CDR3 is 13 residues long. CDR1 and CDR2 from the germline V gene are WSHSY and SAAADI. Trimming removed 8 bases from V and 0 bases from J, with 10 bases in between. Written as DNA, the CDR3 is TGCGCCAGCCAAGGACCCATGAACACTGAAGCTTTCTTT. Translating gives CASQGPMNTEAFF.

The chain combines TRBV2 with TRBJ2-6; D is perhaps TRBD2 (6 bases). This CDR3 contains 16 residues. Germline assignment: CDR1 SNHLY and CDR2 FYNNEI. Trimming shortened V by 3 bases and J by 4 bases, and 13 bases separated the two germline ends. CDR3 in DNA: TGTGCCAGCAGTGACCGCGGGACGGACGGGGCCAACGTCCTGACTTTC. This translates into CASSDRGTDGANVLTF.

This clonotype was observed many times. The chain is built from TRBV4-3 and TRBJ1-3, with D hard to call. V lost 0 bases, J lost 0 bases, and 9 bases lay in between. The V gene's germline CDR1 is LGHNA and CDR2 YSLEER. The CDR3 has 16 amino acids. The CDR3 region has the DNA TGCGCCAGCAGCCAAGAAACCACGAGCTCTGGAAACACCATATATTTT. Protein: CASSQETTSSGNTIYF.

V and J are TRBV5-1 and TRBJ2-7; no clear D gene. V was trimmed by 0 bases and J by 3 bases, leaving 10 bases between them. Germline assignment: CDR1 SGHRS and CDR2 YFSETQ. The length of the CDR3 is 14 residues. This CDR3 reads CASSLVQADYEQYF. The CDR3 region has the DNA TGCGCCAGCAGCTTGGTCCAGGCCGACTACGAGCAGTACTTC.

The chain uses TRBV7-2 and TRBJ1-6; D is possibly TRBD1 (6 bases). Trimming removed 2 bases at V and 9 bases at J, with 14 bases between. Germline V lookup: CDR1 SGHTA, CDR2 FQGNSA. The CDR3 runs 15 residues. DNA for the CDR3: TGTGCCAGCAGCTTAAACAGGGTGAAGGCTTCACCCCTCCACTTT. The encoded protein is CASSLNRVKASPLHF.

V is TRBV29-1 and J is TRBJ2-7, with 7 bases matching TRBD1. This CDR3 region has 12 residues. Germline V gene sequence: CDR1 SQVTM, CDR2 ANQGSEA. V was clipped by 4 bases and J by 2 bases; unmatched bases: 2. CDR3 protein: CSVATGTYEQYF. The DNA for the CDR3 is TGCAGCGTTGCGACAGGGACCTACGAGCAGTACTTC.

There are a few counts of this clonotype. The chain combines TRBV2 with TRBJ1-1; 8 bases align to TRBD1. CDR3 size: 13 residues. The ends lost 9 bases at V and 1 base at J; junction bases unmatched: 4. The V gene's germline CDR1 is SNHLY and CDR2 FYNNEI. This CDR3 is CASSGGPNTEAFF. The CDR3 nucleotides read TGTGCCAGTTCAGGGGGCCCGAACACTGAAGCTTTCTTT.

The rearrangement uses TRBV20-1 and TRBJ2-5; TRBD1 aligns across 7 bases. The V and J ends lost 4 bases and 1 base, in that order; junction bases with no gene match: 3. The CDR3 runs to 13 residues. The V gene's germline CDR1 is DFQATT and CDR2 SNEGSKA (reference sequence). The CDR3 sequence: CSATRDSQETQYF. The CDR3 DNA is TGCAGTGCTACCCGGGACAGCCAAGAGACCCAGTACTTC.

This clonotype was recorded at least ten times. The chain uses TRBV10-3 and TRBJ1-1, with TRBD1 as a possible D gene (6 bases). Trimming removed 7 bases at V and 4 bases at J, with 16 bases between. This CDR3 has 14 residues. Germline CDR1 is ENHRY and CDR2 is SYGVKD. CDR3 nucleotides: TGTGCCATCAACGAACAGGGCAGGGGCACTGAAGCTTTCTTT. Amino acid sequence: CAINEQGRGTEAFF.

The gene calls are TRBV10-3 and TRBJ1-6; no reliable D call. CDR3 length equals 13 residues. CDR1 is ENHRY and CDR2 is SYGVKD in the germline V gene. The V and J ends lost 3 bases and 7 bases respectively, with 7 bases between them. CDR3 bases: TGTGCCATCAGTGACGACCCCAATTCACCCCTCCACTTT. Amino acids: CAISDDPNSPLHF.

Turning to this clonotype: A junction boundary mismatches the germline segment, possibly from a read error. The gene calls are TRBV10-1 and TRBJ1-1; 7 nucleotides align to TRBD1. This CDR3 is built from 13 residues. Germline V lookup: CDR1 WNHNN, CDR2 SYGVQD (reference sequence). CDR3 nucleotides: TGTGCCAGCAGTAAGCAACAGGGGACTGAAGCTTTCTTT. This sequence encodes CASSKQQGTEAFF.

This clonotype is a singleton in its sample. The CDR3 carries no conserved terminal phenylalanine or tryptophan, so it likely arises from a read error. The V and J genes are TRBV25-1 and TRBJ1-6; TRBD1 matches 9 bases. The J segment lost 9 bases and the V segment lost 1 base, leaving 7 bases of the junction unmatched. The CDR3 extends over 16 amino acids. Germline loops: CDR1 MGHDK, CDR2 SYGVNS. The CDR3 DNA is TGTGCCAGCAGTGAATCAGGAGGGACAGGGACTTCACCCCTCCACTGT. Translating gives CASSESGGTGTSPLHC.

This rearrangement joins TRBV25-1 to TRBJ2-1; no firm D call. From germline, CDR1 is MGHDK and CDR2 SYGVNS. V lost 0 bases and J 8 bases, leaving 11 bases between the germline ends. The CDR3 runs 14 residues. DNA of the CDR3: TGTGCCAGCAGTGAATATCTAGTATCTGATGAGCAGTTCTTC. Residues: CASSEYLVSDEQFF. Supplemented by reference TRBV25-1 and TRBJ2-1, the full variable domain reads EADIYQTPRYLVIGTGKKITLECSQTMGHDKMYWYQQDPGMELHLIHYSYGVNSTEKGDLSSESTVSRIRTEHFPLTLESARPSHTSQYLCASSEYLVSDEQFFGPGTRLTVL.

The chain recombines TRBV20-1 with TRBJ2-1; tentatively, D is TRBD1 or TRBD2 (6 bases each). The germline V and J ends were trimmed by 3 bases and 9 bases, with 27 bases remaining between them. CDR1 is DFQATT, CDR2 SNEGSKA, per germline (reference sequence). The CDR3 totals 17 residues. In DNA, the CDR3 is TGCAGTGCTAGGCCAATAGGACTAACGGGGCAGGGGACTGAGCAGTTCTTC. It is translated as CSARPIGLTGQGTEQFF.

On this clonotype: One junction end disagrees with the germline gene, perhaps due to a read error. The J gene is TRBJ1-1, the V gene TRBV24-1, with 8 bases identical to TRBD1. From germline, CDR1 is KGHDR and CDR2 SFDVKD. CDR3 length equals 14 residues. For the CDR3, the DNA is TGTGCCACCAGTGGGACAGGGCAGAACACTGAAGCTCTATTT. Translated: CATSGTGQNTEALF.

This clonotype was seen only once. CDR3 protein: CSVEQTGGDEQYF. CDR3 in DNA: TGCAGCGTCGAGCAGACAGGAGGGGACGAGCAGTACTTC. This chain connects TRBV29-1 to TRBJ2-7; D might be TRBD1 or TRBD2, each matching 6 bases. The germline gives CDR1 SQVTM, CDR2 ANQGSEA. This CDR3 comprises 13 residues. V lost 6 bases and J lost 5, with 17 bases in between.

In its sample, this clonotype was seen many times. This chain uses TRBV25-1 with TRBJ2-7, with TRBD2 as a possible D gene (7 bases). From germline, CDR1 is MGHDK and CDR2 SYGVNS. The CDR3 has 12 residues. Trimming cost V 4 bases and J 5 bases, with 9 bases left between them. The CDR3 coding sequence is TGTGCCAGCAGTGGGGGGGGCCACGAGCAGTACTTC. Its protein is CASSGGGHEQYF.

The genes are TRBV15 and TRBJ2-7, with no clear D. CDR3 length equals 14 residues. Trimming removed 3 bases from V and 4 bases from J, with 13 bases in between. CDR1 and CDR2 (germline): LNHNV, YYDKDF (reference sequence). DNA of the CDR3: TGTGCCACCAGCAGTGCGTTCTCCAGGTACGAGCAGTACTTC. Translating it yields CATSSAFSRYEQYF. Combining the CDR3 with reference TRBV15 and TRBJ2-7 gives the whole variable domain DAMVIQNPRYQVTQFGKPVTLSCSQTLNHNVMYWYQQKSSQAPKLLFHYYDKDFNNEADTPDNFQSRRPNTSFCFLDIRSPGLGDTAMYLCATSSAFSRYEQYFGPGTRLTVT.

This clonotype has a count of ten or more. The rearrangement joins TRBV27 to TRBJ1-2; 12 bases fit TRBD1. The germline V gene has CDR1 MNHEY and CDR2 SMNVEV (reference sequence). The CDR3 loop spans 14 amino acids. Germline trimming cut 3 bases from V and 8 bases from J; bases unmatched to any gene: 4. The CDR3 region has the DNA TGTGCCAGCAGTTTGGGACAGGGGGCGGAAGGCTACACCTTC. Protein sequence: CASSLGQGAEGYTF.

To note about this clonotype: One end of the junction does not line up with germline, which may come from a read error. V is TRBV2 and J is TRBJ2-7, with a possible D match to TRBD1 (6 bases). The CDR3 consists of 12 residues. Germline-derived CDR1 and CDR2 are SNHLY and FYNNEI. The CDR3 here is CTRGVITYEQYF. The CDR3 nucleotides read TGTACCAGGGGTGTGATTACCTACGAGCAGTACTTC.

This clonotype was seen repeatedly, ten times or more. This sequence joins TRBV5-5 and TRBJ2-7; D unclear. The CDR3 sequence is 15 residues long. Germline lookup yields CDR1 SGHKS and CDR2 YYEKEE (reference sequence). The V end lost 1 base, the J end lost 2 bases, and 13 bases lay between the germline ends. CDR3 sequence (DNA): TGTGCCAGCAGCTTGATTAGAACAGAGACCTACGAGCAGTACTTC. Protein product: CASSLIRTETYEQYF.

This clonotype showed up just once. The V gene is TRBV19, the J gene TRBJ2-5, with 7 bases that match TRBD2. Germline assignment: CDR1 LNHDA and CDR2 SQIVND (reference sequence). The CDR3 totals 15 residues. After removal of 0 bases from V and 5 bases from J, the junction contained 6 bases not matched to a gene. This CDR3 reads CASSIDLGGGETQYF. The CDR3 coding sequence is TGTGCCAGTAGTATAGATCTTGGGGGGGGTGAGACCCAGTACTTC.

V gene TRBV29-1 combines with J gene TRBJ2-1; TRBD1 might be the D (6 bases). Germline V CDR1 and CDR2: SQVTM, ANQGSEA. CDR3 length: 10 residues. Trimming took 7 bases from V and 5 from J, leaving 6 bases between them. CDR3 coding DNA: TGCAGCGGGACAGACAATGAGCAGTTCTTC. Its translation: CSGTDNEQFF.